Following are 5 T cell receptor beta chains from one sample sequenced in a study of cytotoxic CD8 clonotypes in ibrutinib-treated CLL. TCRdb keeps only in-frame clones here, not all; method: immunoSEQ multiplex PCR. The table lists around 25,000 clones, around 69% of them singletons, with around 54% in the top ten. The sequenced sample was PBMCs, obtained at disease progression, from a patient treated with ibrutinib. The receptors were gathered from a human donor with chronic lymphocytic leukemia.

The chain is built from TRBV5-4 and TRBJ2-7; D is undetermined. Per germline, CDR1 SGHNT and CDR2 YYREEE (reference sequence). The CDR3 is 13 amino acids. V was cut by 3 bases and J by 0 bases, with 7 bases left in between. CDR3 region: CASSSISSYEQYF. CDR3 bases: TGTGCCAGCAGCTCCATCAGCTCCTACGAGCAGTACTTC.

The rearrangement joins TRBV5-1 to TRBJ2-7; D may be TRBD1 (6 bases). The CDR3 has 15 amino acids. V lost 3 bases and J 0 bases, leaving 13 bases between the germline ends. Germline assignment: CDR1 SGHRS and CDR2 YFSETQ. CDR3 residues: CASSWGQGSSYEQYF. The DNA of the CDR3 is TGCGCCAGCAGCTGGGGGCAGGGAAGCTCCTACGAGCAGTACTTC.

This chain uses TRBV5-4 with TRBJ1-2, with D tentatively TRBD1 (5 bases). The V end was cut by 1 base, the J end by 7 bases, with 14 bases between. Germline CDR1 SGHNT, CDR2 YYREEE (reference sequence). This CDR3 contains 14 residues. Written as DNA, the CDR3 is TGTGCCAGCAGCTTGCTGGGTGGGGACGGTGGCTACACCTTC. It yields the protein CASSLLGGDGGYTF.

This clone was observed a few times. The chain links TRBV6-1 to TRBJ1-2; TRBD1 agrees at 9 bases. The CDR3 sequence is 15 residues long. Germline CDR1 and CDR2: MNHNS and SASEGT. The J segment lost 4 bases and the V segment lost 6 bases, leaving 9 bases of the junction unmatched. This chain's CDR3 is CASRGTGGSTYGYTF. The DNA for the CDR3 is TGTGCCAGCAGGGGCACAGGGGGCTCGACCTATGGCTACACCTTC.

The V call is TRBV7-3, the J call TRBJ2-5; D gene unclear. CDR3 length: 13 residues. From germline, CDR1 is SGHTA and CDR2 FQGTGA. V dropped 2 bases and J dropped 1 base, with 5 bases sitting between them. Here the CDR3 reads CASSLAVQETQYF. As DNA, the CDR3 is TGTGCCAGCAGCTTAGCGGTCCAAGAGACCCAGTACTTC.